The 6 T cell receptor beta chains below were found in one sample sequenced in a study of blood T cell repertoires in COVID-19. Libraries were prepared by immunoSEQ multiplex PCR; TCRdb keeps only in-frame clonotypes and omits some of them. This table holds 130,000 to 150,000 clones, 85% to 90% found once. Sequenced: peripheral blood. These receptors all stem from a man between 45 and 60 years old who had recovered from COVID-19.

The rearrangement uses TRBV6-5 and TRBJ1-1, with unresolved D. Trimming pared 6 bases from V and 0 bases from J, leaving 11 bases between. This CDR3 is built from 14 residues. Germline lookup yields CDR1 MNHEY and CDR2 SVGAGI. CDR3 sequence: CASRSRGLNTEAFF. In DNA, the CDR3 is TGTGCCAGCAGGTCAAGAGGGCTGAACACTGAAGCTTTCTTT.

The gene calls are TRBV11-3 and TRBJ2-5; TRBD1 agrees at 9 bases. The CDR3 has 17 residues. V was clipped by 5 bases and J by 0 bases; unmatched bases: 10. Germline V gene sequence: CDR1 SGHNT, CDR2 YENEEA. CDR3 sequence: CASSTLYGTGNQETQYF. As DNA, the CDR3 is TGTGCCAGCAGCACCCTCTACGGGACAGGGAACCAAGAGACCCAGTACTTC. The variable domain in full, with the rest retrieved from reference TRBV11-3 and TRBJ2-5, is EAGVVQSPRYKIIEKKQPVAFWCNPISGHNTLYWYLQNLGQGPELLIRYENEEAVDDSQLPKDRFSAERLKGVDSTLKIQPAELGDSAVYLCASSTLYGTGNQETQYFGPGTRLLVL.

The DNA of the CDR3 is TGTGCCAGCAGCCCCCGCGTGGGGCAGACTAACTATGGCTACACCTTC. Protein sequence: CASSPRVGQTNYGYTF. The genes are TRBV7-6 and TRBJ1-2; perhaps TRBD1 as D (5 bases). Germline-derived CDR1 and CDR2 are SGHVS and FNYEAQ. CDR3 length: 16 residues. V lost 5 bases and J 0 bases, leaving 16 bases between the germline ends.

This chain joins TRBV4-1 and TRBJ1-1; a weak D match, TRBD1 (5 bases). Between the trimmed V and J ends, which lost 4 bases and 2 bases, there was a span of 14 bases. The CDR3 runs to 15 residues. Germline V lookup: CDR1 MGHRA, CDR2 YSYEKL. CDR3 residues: CASSPRQISNTEAFF. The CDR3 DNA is TGCGCCAGCAGCCCCCGACAGATATCAAACACTGAAGCTTTCTTT.

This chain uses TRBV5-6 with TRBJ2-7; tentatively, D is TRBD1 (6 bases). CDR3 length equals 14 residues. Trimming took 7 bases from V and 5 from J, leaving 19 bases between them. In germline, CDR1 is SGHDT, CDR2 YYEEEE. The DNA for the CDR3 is TGTGCCAGCTCGGTAGTAGCAGGGGTCCACGAGCAGTACTTC. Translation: CASSVVAGVHEQYF.

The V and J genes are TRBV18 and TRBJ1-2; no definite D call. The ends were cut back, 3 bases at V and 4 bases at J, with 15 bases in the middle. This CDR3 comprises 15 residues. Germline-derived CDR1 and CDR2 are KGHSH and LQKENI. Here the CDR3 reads CASSPTNRGGYGYTF. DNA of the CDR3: TGTGCCAGCTCACCGACGAACCGGGGTGGCTATGGCTACACCTTC.